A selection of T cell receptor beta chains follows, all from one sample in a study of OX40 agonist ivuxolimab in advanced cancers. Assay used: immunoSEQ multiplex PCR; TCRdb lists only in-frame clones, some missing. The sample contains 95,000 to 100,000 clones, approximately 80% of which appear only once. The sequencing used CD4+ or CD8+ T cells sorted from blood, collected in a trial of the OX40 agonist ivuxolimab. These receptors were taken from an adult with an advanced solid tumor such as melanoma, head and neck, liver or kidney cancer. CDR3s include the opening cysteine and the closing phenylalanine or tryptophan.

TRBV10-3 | CANRQGANYGYTF
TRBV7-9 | CASSLEAGRSGSYEQYF
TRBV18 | CASSPRTGNTAERVAFF
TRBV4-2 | CASSSYRNTEAFF
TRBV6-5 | CASRMGQGASEQYF
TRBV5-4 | CASSLASGKEDTQYF
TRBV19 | CASSPKGDRGRPGQPQHF
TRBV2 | CASARESKNIQYF
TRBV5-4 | CASSLVGPGETQYF
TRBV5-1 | CASSLERRGGLHGYTF
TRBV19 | CASSIGNMNTEAFF
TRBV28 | CASSTKRQGADYGYTF
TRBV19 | CASSNGAASNQPQHF
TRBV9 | CASSVGEGGSALHF
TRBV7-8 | CASSYSQGRRGNTIYF
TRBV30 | CAWSTGVEQFF
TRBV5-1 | CASSLDPPDSKETQYF
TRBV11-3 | CASSLTASTEAFF
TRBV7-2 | CASSTSGTGGSNQPQHF
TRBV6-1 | CASSRGGYGYTF
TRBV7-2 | CASSSDREAFF
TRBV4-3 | CASSQGSRGGVLSDEQFF
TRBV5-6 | CASSSGLAIRNEQFF
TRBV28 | CASSLVTPMGETQYF
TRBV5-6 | CASSLGVGGRNSPLHF
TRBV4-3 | CASSQDYNQPQHF
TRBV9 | CASSAQGQGGSPLHF
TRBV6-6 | CASRKEAEQYF
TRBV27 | CASSRGGQPQHF
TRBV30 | CAWSVASGNQPQHF
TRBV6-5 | CASRAFMDRFFVF
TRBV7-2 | CASSSTGFSGNTIYF
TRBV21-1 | CASSSRPGKTQYF
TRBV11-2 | CASSLPFREQFF
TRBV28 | CASRGQGGGSYEQYF
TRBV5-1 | CASSRTGMYQETQYF
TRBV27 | CASSSNTPPYEQYF
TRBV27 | CASSSRDRPGYTF
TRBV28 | CASTTPQGENQPQHF
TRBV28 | CASGWKGLRQYF
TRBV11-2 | CASRTLGGLAPGASAWQYF
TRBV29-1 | CSVGGRGMNTEAFF
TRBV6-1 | CASRKTAAEYGYTF
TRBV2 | CASRPGRTSYEQYF
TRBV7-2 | CASSLGQRLAKNIQYF
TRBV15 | CATSRGGRAPRAFF
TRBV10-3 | CAGASSSGNTIYF
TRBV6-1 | CASRASQVVGQPQHF
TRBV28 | CASNRVGSGNTIYF
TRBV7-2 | CASNQIGGQPQHF
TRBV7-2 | CASSRAPGRQETQYF
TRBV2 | CASSERDTQYF
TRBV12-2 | CASRLGRHPTYEQYF
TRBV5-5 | CASSLMWGASNEQYF
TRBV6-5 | CASSYLGQALDEQYF
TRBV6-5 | CASSPTGGISPLHF
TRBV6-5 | CASSRSGGYTEAFF
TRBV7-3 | CASSLGQPQHF
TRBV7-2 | CASSQLNFPGQEQYEQYF